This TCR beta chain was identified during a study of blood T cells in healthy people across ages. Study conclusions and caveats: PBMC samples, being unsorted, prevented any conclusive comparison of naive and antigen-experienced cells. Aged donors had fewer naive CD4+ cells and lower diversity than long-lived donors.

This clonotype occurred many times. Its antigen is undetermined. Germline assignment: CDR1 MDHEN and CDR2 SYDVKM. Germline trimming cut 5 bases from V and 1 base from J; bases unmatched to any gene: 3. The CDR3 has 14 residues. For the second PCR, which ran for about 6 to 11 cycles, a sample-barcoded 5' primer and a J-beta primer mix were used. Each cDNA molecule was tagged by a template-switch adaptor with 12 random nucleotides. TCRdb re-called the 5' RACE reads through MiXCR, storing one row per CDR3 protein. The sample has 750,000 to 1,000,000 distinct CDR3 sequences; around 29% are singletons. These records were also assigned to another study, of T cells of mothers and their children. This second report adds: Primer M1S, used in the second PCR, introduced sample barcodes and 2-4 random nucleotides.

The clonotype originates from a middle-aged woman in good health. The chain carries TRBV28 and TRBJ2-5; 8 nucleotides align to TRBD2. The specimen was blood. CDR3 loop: CASSGGGRQETQYF. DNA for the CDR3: TGTGCCAGCAGTGGCGGGGGGCGCCAAGAGACCCAGTACTTC.